This is a list of T cell receptor beta chains from one sample in a study of T cells in Graves' hyperthyroidism and ophthalmopathy. MiXCR, applied by TCRdb to the multiplex PCR reads, yields one record per CDR3 protein. The profile shows hundreds of thousands of distinct CDR3 sequences, about 20% of them singletons. Specimen: blood. The receptors were sampled from a woman in her 70s with Graves' ophthalmopathy. CDR3s include the opening cysteine and the closing phenylalanine or tryptophan.

J gene,V gene,CDR3 protein
TRBJ2-1,TRBV30,CVWAKYNEQFF
TRBJ2-5,TRBV12-3/TRBV12-4,CASSTGGGQETQYF
TRBJ2-7,TRBV9,CASSEGTLTTYEQYF
TRBJ2-1,TRBV27,CASSPSLGLAGGIHNEQFF
TRBJ1-4,TRBV2,CASSRDGANEKLFF
TRBJ2-1,TRBV3-1,CASSQDLTSGSYNEQFF
TRBJ2-7,TRBV12-3/TRBV12-4,CASSLMGEGPYEQYF
TRBJ2-7,TRBV27,CASSFGGPIYEQYF
TRBJ2-7,TRBV19,CASKGQSIYEQYF
TRBJ2-7,TRBV9,CASSVFGVLEYEQYF
TRBJ2-7,TRBV6-2/TRBV6-3,CASSRWSEEQYF
TRBJ2-5,TRBV12-3/TRBV12-4,CASSLARGLDQETQYF
TRBJ2-1,TRBV5-1,CASSLINEQFF
TRBJ2-3,TRBV12-3/TRBV12-4,CASSAGTSVLGDTQYF
TRBJ2-3,TRBV28,CASSLGIAAPTADTQYF
TRBJ2-5,TRBV19,CASRAGTRQETQYF
TRBJ1-5,TRBV2,CASSGGGDRNQPQHF
TRBJ2-1,TRBV19,CASSIAGGPSGEQFF
TRBJ2-1,TRBV6-2/TRBV6-3,CASSNLVGAGDYNEQFF
TRBJ1-2,TRBV6-6,CASSYSLTRGTSYGYTF
TRBJ2-1,TRBV11-3,CASSGAYNEQFF
TRBJ2-5,TRBV7-2,CASSIPLAGVETQYF
TRBJ1-6,TRBV30,CAWSRGLISPLHF
TRBJ2-2,TRBV10-3,CAIEGANTGELFF
TRBJ2-3,TRBV7-8,CASSPGLAGAFITDTQYF
TRBJ2-5,TRBV29-1,CSVDGGLETQYF
TRBJ1-1,TRBV6-2/TRBV6-3,CASSYLVGTEAFF
TRBJ1-4,TRBV7-9,CASRQSSDEKLFF
TRBJ2-7,TRBV12-3/TRBV12-4,CASSTTGAGEQYF
TRBJ1-1,TRBV28,CASSSPENTEAFF
TRBJ2-3,TRBV6-1,CASREGRATDTQYF
TRBJ1-2,TRBV28,CASKKQGSYGYTF
TRBJ2-2,TRBV6-1,CASKAGELFF
TRBJ2-7,TRBV5-6,CASSSTSWAYEQYF
TRBJ2-1,TRBV3-1,CASSQWGGRARNEQFF
TRBJ1-5,TRBV28,CASSRHQPQHF
TRBJ1-1,TRBV15,CATSRDLEGTEAFF
TRBJ2-1,TRBV11-2,CASSPGQGGYNEQFF
TRBJ2-1,TRBV6-2/TRBV6-3,CASRAEGDNEQFF
TRBJ1-1,TRBV20-1,CSAQRAGGHLTEAFF